These T cell receptor beta chains were read from a single sample in a study of cytomegalovirus exposure and HLA in healthy donors. Sequencing was performed with immunoSEQ multiplex PCR; in TCRdb, only in-frame clones are kept and a portion is missing. This repertoire includes roughly 190,000 clones. The sample consisted of PBMCs. The receptors derive from a man aged 25-45 years in good health and CMV-seronegative. CDR3s leave out the opening cysteine and the closing phenylalanine or tryptophan. Fields, in order: V gene, J gene, CDR3 protein.

V gene: TRBV4-2
J gene: TRBJ2-3
CDR3 protein: ASSQELAGIINSRDTQY

V gene: TRBV29-1
J gene: TRBJ2-7
CDR3 protein: SVGGQQFYEQY

V gene: TRBV18
J gene: TRBJ2-7
CDR3 protein: ASSPVTGSNEQY

V gene: TRBV27
J gene: TRBJ2-7
CDR3 protein: ASSLYSGASSYEQY

V gene: TRBV19
J gene: TRBJ1-3
CDR3 protein: ASSFDRSPPGNTIY

V gene: TRBV7-8
J gene: TRBJ2-7
CDR3 protein: ASSDRKAHEQY

V gene: TRBV30
J gene: TRBJ2-7
CDR3 protein: AWKPGTYWESEQY

V gene: TRBV5-1
J gene: TRBJ2-7
CDR3 protein: ASSSIRDRGYEQY

V gene: TRBV10-1
J gene: TRBJ2-7
CDR3 protein: ASSDAGTGSYEQY

V gene: TRBV18
J gene: TRBJ1-6
CDR3 protein: ASSPPSTGGSPLH

V gene: TRBV7-9
J gene: TRBJ2-1
CDR3 protein: ASSLLADNEQF

V gene: TRBV11-3
J gene: TRBJ2-3
CDR3 protein: ASSVGLAGIGDTQY

V gene: TRBV2
J gene: TRBJ1-2
CDR3 protein: ASRQTGLVAGYT

V gene: TRBV5-7
J gene: TRBJ2-7
CDR3 protein: ASTPGGSYEQY

V gene: TRBV29-1
J gene: TRBJ2-1
CDR3 protein: SVAGASGNSYNEQF

V gene: TRBV4-2
J gene: TRBJ1-2
CDR3 protein: ASSQEGGTGFGYT

V gene: TRBV5-4
J gene: TRBJ2-5
CDR3 protein: ASSPTGSETQY

V gene: TRBV6-5
J gene: TRBJ2-3
CDR3 protein: ASSKYRVDTQY

V gene: TRBV6-5
J gene: TRBJ2-5
CDR3 protein: ASSYLGQGEVETQY

V gene: TRBV4-1
J gene: TRBJ2-3
CDR3 protein: ASSQDDRGFTDTQY

V gene: TRBV19
J gene: TRBJ2-2
CDR3 protein: ATWAGRTNTGELF

V gene: TRBV5-1
J gene: TRBJ2-2
CDR3 protein: ASDRGSTNTGELF

V gene: TRBV11-3
J gene: TRBJ1-3
CDR3 protein: ASSDRGSTSGNTIY

V gene: TRBV4-1
J gene: TRBJ2-2
CDR3 protein: ASSPGPGAGELF

V gene: TRBV7-9
J gene: TRBJ2-7
CDR3 protein: ASSLDGLREQY

V gene: TRBV19
J gene: TRBJ2-1
CDR3 protein: ASSMGGSYNERV

V gene: TRBV19
J gene: TRBJ1-3
CDR3 protein: ASMDRVSFSGNTIY

V gene: TRBV7-3
J gene: TRBJ2-3
CDR3 protein: ASSFSGRYRDTQY

V gene: TRBV10-3
J gene: TRBJ2-7
CDR3 protein: ATLSSGTYEQY

V gene: TRBV5-1
J gene: TRBJ2-1
CDR3 protein: ASSLEIAGGPDEQF

V gene: TRBV9
J gene: TRBJ2-5
CDR3 protein: ASSLRTSGDRLGRETQY

V gene: TRBV9
J gene: TRBJ2-1
CDR3 protein: ASSVSSGSSYNEQF

V gene: TRBV6-4
J gene: TRBJ2-1
CDR3 protein: ASSDEGTSGSTEQF

V gene: TRBV5-4
J gene: TRBJ2-7
CDR3 protein: ASSLIGEVREQY

V gene: TRBV7-2
J gene: TRBJ1-1
CDR3 protein: ASSHPLGGLNTEAF

V gene: TRBV27
J gene: TRBJ1-4
CDR3 protein: ASSSSGQGAGEKLF